The 14 T cell receptor beta chains below were found in one sample sequenced in a study of radiation and T cells in renal cell carcinoma. Time point denoted: baseline pretreatment blood. Treatment reported: 15 Gy SBRT to primary tumor, nephrectomy 4 weeks later. TCRdb keeps only in-frame clones here, not all; method: immunoSEQ multiplex PCR. The sample carries about 130,000 clones, approximately 80% recorded once. The sequenced sample was blood, obtained from a patient whose treatment included radiotherapy and nephrectomy. The receptors were sampled from an older woman with renal cell carcinoma.

The CDR3 DNA reads TGTGCCAGCAGTTTACCGACAGGGGTCAGTCCCTACAATGAGCAGTTCTTC. This translates into CASSLPTGVSPYNEQFF. The J gene is TRBJ2-1, the V gene TRBV27, with 8 bases matching TRBD1. The V gene end was trimmed by 2 bases and the J gene end by 2 bases; junction bases not matched to a gene: 8. Germline V CDR1 and CDR2: MNHEY, SMNVEV (reference sequence). The length of the CDR3 is 17 residues.

The chain is built from TRBV18 and TRBJ2-6; D remains ambiguous. The length of the CDR3 is 17 residues. Germline CDR1 reads KGHSH; CDR2 reads LQKENI. The germline V and J ends were trimmed by 4 bases and 0 bases, with 13 bases remaining between them. CDR3 amino acids: CASSRDMISSGANVLTF. DNA for the CDR3: TGTGCCAGCTCACGTGACATGATCAGCTCTGGGGCCAACGTCCTGACTTTC.

The chain has TRBV6-5 and TRBJ2-7, with TRBD1 identical over 8 bases. Germline lookup yields CDR1 MNHEY and CDR2 SVGAGI. The CDR3 sequence is 15 residues long. The V gene end was trimmed by 2 bases and the J gene end by 4 bases; junction bases not matched to a gene: 7. The CDR3 region is CASSYRGGQGYEQYF. CDR3 coding DNA: TGTGCCAGCAGTTACCGCGGTGGACAGGGTTACGAGCAGTACTTC.

This rearrangement joins TRBV5-8 to TRBJ2-5, with D unclear. The V gene's germline CDR1 is SGHTS and CDR2 YDEGEE. CDR3 length equals 12 residues. Trimming took off 0 bases at V and 2 bases at J, with 2 bases between the two ends. The CDR3 coding sequence is TGTGCCAGCAGCTTGGGGCAAGAGACCCAGTACTTC. Its translation: CASSLGQETQYF.

The V and J genes are TRBV28 and TRBJ2-7; D perhaps matches TRBD2 (5 bases). The CDR3 has 16 residues. CDR1 and CDR2 (germline): MDHEN, SYDVKM. Deletions cut 5 bases from V and 2 bases from J, with 19 bases between. The CDR3 loop is CASSRMRTFATYEQYF. The CDR3 bases are TGTGCCAGCAGTCGTATGAGGACTTTTGCGACCTACGAGCAGTACTTC. The whole variable domain, remainder taken from reference TRBV28 and TRBJ2-7, is DVKVTQSSRYLVKRTGEKVFLECVQDMDHENMFWYRQDPGLGLRLIYFSYDVKMKEKGDIPEGYSVSREKKERFSLILESASTNQTSMYLCASSRMRTFATYEQYFGPGTRLTVT.

The rearrangement links TRBV28 to TRBJ2-7; maybe TRBD2 (5 bases). This CDR3 is built from 14 residues. Germline-derived CDR1 and CDR2 are MDHEN and SYDVKM. Trimming removed 2 bases at V and 3 bases at J, with 11 bases between. The CDR3 loop reads CASSLIGEFYEQYF. The CDR3 DNA reads TGTGCCAGCAGTTTAATTGGGGAGTTCTACGAGCAGTACTTC.

DNA of the CDR3: TGTGCCAGCAGTACAGCCGGGACATCCAATCAGCCCCAGCATTTT. Translated: CASSTAGTSNQPQHF. The chain is built from TRBV7-2 and TRBJ1-5; possibly TRBD1 for D (6 bases). V shed 6 bases and J shed 3 bases, with 15 bases lying between them. Germline CDR1 and CDR2: SGHTA and FQGNSA. This CDR3 region has 15 residues.

This rearrangement joins TRBV30 to TRBJ1-3; a weak D match, TRBD1 (5 bases). Germline V lookup: CDR1 GTSNPN, CDR2 SVGIG (reference sequence). The CDR3 is 15 residues long. Trimming stripped 0 bases from V and 4 bases from J, with 13 bases between. CDR3: CAWSVRGSGGNTIYF. The CDR3 DNA reads TGTGCCTGGAGTGTACGGGGCTCGGGGGGAAACACCATATATTTT.

The chain uses TRBV5-6 and TRBJ2-2, with TRBD1 matching 8 bases. CDR3 length equals 16 residues. The germline V gene has CDR1 SGHDT and CDR2 YYEEEE. V dropped 4 bases and J dropped 5; count of bases not matched to a gene: 10. The CDR3 spells CASSQLGQGWTGELFF. CDR3 coding DNA: TGTGCCAGCAGCCAATTAGGACAGGGATGGACCGGGGAGCTGTTTTTT.

This clone was seen more than once but under ten times. The V and J genes are TRBV4-1 and TRBJ2-1; 9 positions match TRBD1. The V gene's germline CDR1 is MGHRA and CDR2 YSYEKL. This CDR3 region has 14 residues. The J segment lost 3 bases and the V segment lost 4 bases, leaving 1 base of the junction unmatched. The CDR3 bases are TGCGCCAGCAGCCCGGGACAGGGCTACAATGAGCAGTTCTTC. This codes for CASSPGQGYNEQFF.

The chain is built from TRBV5-4 and TRBJ1-2; TRBD1 agrees at 9 bases. Trimming took 2 bases from V and 2 from J; bases not matched to a gene: 4. CDR3 length: 15 amino acids. Per germline, CDR1 SGHNT and CDR2 YYREEE (reference sequence). This CDR3 reads CASSLRTGANYGYTF. DNA of the CDR3: TGTGCCAGCAGCTTACGGACAGGGGCAAACTATGGCTACACCTTC.

The chain uses TRBV6-6 and TRBJ1-2, with TRBD1 matching 8 bases. The length of the CDR3 is 14 residues. The V and J ends lost 5 bases and 5 bases, in that order; junction bases with no gene match: 7. Germline CDR1 MNHNY, CDR2 SVGAGI (reference sequence). Written as DNA, the CDR3 is TGTGCCAGCAGTCCGTCGGACAGGGCTTATGGCTACACCTTC. Residues: CASSPSDRAYGYTF.

This sequence joins TRBV11-2 and TRBJ2-5; tentative D call: TRBD2 (6 bases). Trimming shortened V by 4 bases and J by 3 bases, and 15 bases separated the two germline ends. CDR1 is SGHAT, CDR2 FQNNGV, per germline. CDR3 length equals 15 residues. The CDR3: CASSSLRPGEETQYF. The DNA of the CDR3 is TGTGCCAGCAGCTCCCTTCGACCGGGAGAAGAGACCCAGTACTTC. Based on the CDR3 plus reference TRBV11-2 and TRBJ2-5, the full variable domain is EAGVAQSPRYKIIEKRQSVAFWCNPISGHATLYWYQQILGQGPKLLIQFQNNGVVDDSQLPKDRFSAERLKGVDSTLKIQPAKLEDSAVYLCASSSLRPGEETQYFGPGTRLLVL.

The chain has TRBV5-8 and TRBJ1-3; D remains ambiguous. Per germline, CDR1 SGHTS and CDR2 YDEGEE. V shed 1 base and J shed 1 base, with 3 bases lying between them. This CDR3 is built from 13 residues. The CDR3 region has the DNA TGTGCCAGCAGCTTGATTTCTGGAAACACCATATATTTT. It translates to CASSLISGNTIYF.